This T cell receptor (beta chain) appears in the sequencing data of a study of blood T cell repertoires in COVID-19. This CDR3 comprises 14 residues. Trimming took 2 bases from V and 3 from J, leaving 10 bases between them. Germline V gene sequence: CDR1 SGHVS, CDR2 FQNEAQ. This clone was detected once. TCRdb's table, derived via immunoSEQ multiplex PCR, lists solely in-frame clones and lacks some. This sample has 180,000 or so clones; more than 85% occur once, and the top ten carry 0.99%. Source material: peripheral blood. This receptor was identified in a young man with acute or convalescent COVID-19. V gene TRBV7-8 combines with J gene TRBJ1-1, with D uncertain. This chain's CDR3 is CASSLFPPDTEAFF. Here the CDR3 DNA reads TGTGCCAGCAGCTTATTCCCCCCGGACACTGAAGCTTTCTTT. The whole variable domain, filled in from reference TRBV7-8 and TRBJ1-1, reads GAGVSQSPRYKVAKRGQDVALRCDPISGHVSLFWYQQALGQGPEFLTYFQNEAQLDKSGLPSDRFFAERPEGSVSTLKIQRTQQEDSAVYLCASSLFPPDTEAFFGQGTRLTVV.